This T cell receptor (beta chain) was captured by sequencing in a study of regulatory T cells in long-lasting Graves disease. TCR beta libraries were built with iRepertoire HTBI primers and Arm-PCR of CDR3 regions. From the multiplex PCR reads, TCRdb called clonotypes with MiXCR, one entry per CDR3 protein. The profile shows about 530,000 distinct CDR3 sequences, roughly 16% of them singletons. Time point: newly diagnosed GD, antithyroid drugs for less than 3 months. From RNA extracted from PBMCs, the TCR library was made. Patients were from an endocrinology department in Xi'an, China. Germline V gives CDR1 MGHRA, CDR2 YSYEKL. The V and J ends lost 3 bases and 4 bases, in that order; junction bases with no gene match: 6. The CDR3 loop spans 15 amino acids. A further study also used this sample, focusing on T cells in Graves' hyperthyroidism and ophthalmopathy.

This specimen was peripheral blood mononuclear cells (PBMCs), taken at new diagnosis, from a patient treated with antithyroid drugs. The chain is built from TRBV4-1 and TRBJ2-3, with TRBD2 identical over 8 bases. The clonotype comes from a middle-aged woman with Graves disease. DNA of the CDR3: TGCGCCAGCAGCCAGGGACTAGTATTTTCAGATACGCAGTATTTT. Translation gives CASSQGLVFSDTQYF.